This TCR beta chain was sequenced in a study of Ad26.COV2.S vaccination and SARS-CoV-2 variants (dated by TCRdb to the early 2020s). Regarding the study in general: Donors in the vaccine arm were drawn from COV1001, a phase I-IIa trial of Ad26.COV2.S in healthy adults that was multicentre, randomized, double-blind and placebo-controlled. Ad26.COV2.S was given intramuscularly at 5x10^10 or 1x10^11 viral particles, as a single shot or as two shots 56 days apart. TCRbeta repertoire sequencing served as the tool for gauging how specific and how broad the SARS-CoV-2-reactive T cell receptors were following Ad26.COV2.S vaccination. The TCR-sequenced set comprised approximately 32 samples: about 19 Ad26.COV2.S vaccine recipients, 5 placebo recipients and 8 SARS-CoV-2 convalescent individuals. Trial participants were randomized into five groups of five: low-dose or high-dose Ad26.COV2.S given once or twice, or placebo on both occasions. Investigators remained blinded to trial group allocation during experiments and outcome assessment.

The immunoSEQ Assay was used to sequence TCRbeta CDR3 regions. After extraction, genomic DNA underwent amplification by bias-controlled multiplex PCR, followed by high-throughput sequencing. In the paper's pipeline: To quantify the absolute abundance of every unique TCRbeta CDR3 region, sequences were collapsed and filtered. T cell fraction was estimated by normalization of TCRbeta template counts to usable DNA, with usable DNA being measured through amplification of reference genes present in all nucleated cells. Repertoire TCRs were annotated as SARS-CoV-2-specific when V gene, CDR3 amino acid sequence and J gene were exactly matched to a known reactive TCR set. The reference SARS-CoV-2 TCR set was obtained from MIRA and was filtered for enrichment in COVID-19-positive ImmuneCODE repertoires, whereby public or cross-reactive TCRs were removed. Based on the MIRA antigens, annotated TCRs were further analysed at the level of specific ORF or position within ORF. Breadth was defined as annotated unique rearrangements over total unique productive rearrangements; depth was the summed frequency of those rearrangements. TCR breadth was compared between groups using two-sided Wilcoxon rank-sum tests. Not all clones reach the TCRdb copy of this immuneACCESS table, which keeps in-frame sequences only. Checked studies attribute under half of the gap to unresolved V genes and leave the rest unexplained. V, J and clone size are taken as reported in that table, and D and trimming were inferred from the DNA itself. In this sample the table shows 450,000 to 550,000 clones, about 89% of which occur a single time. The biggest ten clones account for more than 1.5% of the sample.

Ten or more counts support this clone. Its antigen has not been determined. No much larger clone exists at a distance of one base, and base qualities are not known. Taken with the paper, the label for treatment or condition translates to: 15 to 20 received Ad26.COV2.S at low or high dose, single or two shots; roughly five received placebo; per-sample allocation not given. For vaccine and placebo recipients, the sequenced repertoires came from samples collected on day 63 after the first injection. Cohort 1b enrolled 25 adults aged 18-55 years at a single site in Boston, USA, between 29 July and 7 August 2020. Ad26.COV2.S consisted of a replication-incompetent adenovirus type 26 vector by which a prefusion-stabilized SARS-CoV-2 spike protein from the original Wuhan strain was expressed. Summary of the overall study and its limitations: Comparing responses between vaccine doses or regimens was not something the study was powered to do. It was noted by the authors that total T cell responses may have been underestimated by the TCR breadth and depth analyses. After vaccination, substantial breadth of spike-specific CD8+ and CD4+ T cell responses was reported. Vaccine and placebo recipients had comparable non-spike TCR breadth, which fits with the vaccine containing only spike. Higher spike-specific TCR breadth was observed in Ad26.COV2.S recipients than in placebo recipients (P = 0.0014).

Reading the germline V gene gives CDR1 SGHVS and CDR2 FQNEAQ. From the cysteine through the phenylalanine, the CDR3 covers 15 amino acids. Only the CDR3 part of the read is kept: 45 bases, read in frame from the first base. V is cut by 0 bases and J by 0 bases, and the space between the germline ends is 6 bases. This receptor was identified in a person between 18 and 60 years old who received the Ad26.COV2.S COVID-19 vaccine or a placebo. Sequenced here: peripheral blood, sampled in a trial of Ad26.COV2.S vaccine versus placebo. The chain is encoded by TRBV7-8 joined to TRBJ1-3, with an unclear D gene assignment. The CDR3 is CASSLATDSGNTIYF. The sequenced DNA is TGTGCCAGCAGCTTAGCGACGGACTCTGGAAACACCATATATTTT.